This TCR beta chain originates from a study of early T cells in non-severe SARS-CoV-2 infection. The CDR3 length is 12 residues. Germline CDR1 SGHVS, CDR2 FQNEAQ. With 1 base removed from V and 6 bases from J, the gap between germline ends came to 3 bases. This clonotype turned up a few times. No antigen is known for it. From the 5' RACE reads, TCRdb called clonotypes with MiXCR, one entry per CDR3 protein. The data contain some 50,000 distinct CDR3 sequences, about a tenth of them seen just once; the ten biggest clones take up about a fifth. Study results and limitations: Anti-spike CD8 responses were favored by VDJdb matching, which missed private and CD4 specificities.

Material: whole blood. The TCR comes from an adult who was a healthcare worker with PCR-confirmed SARS-CoV-2 infection or an uninfected control (not recorded which). The chain combines TRBV7-8 with TRBJ2-2, with no clear D. CDR3 sequence (DNA): TGTGCCAGCAGCTTAGGCGCCGGGGAGCTGTTTTTT. Translating it yields CASSLGAGELFF.